This paragraph covers one TCR beta chain sequence. In the original analysis: From reference gene primer amplification, estimates of nucleated cell counts were derived. Only in-frame clones appear in the TCRdb table, and some are missing; sequencing was by immunoSEQ multiplex PCR. That table gives V, J and clone size, and the DNA gave D and trimming. The repertoire holds 150,000 to 200,000 clones, with roughly nine tenths as singletons. This record comes from a study of blood T cell repertoires in COVID-19. The length of the CDR3 is 16 residues. Trimming took 2 bases from V and 6 from J, leaving 20 bases between them. CDR1 and CDR2 (germline): MNHNY, SVGAGI (reference sequence).

Input material: peripheral blood. The chain carries TRBV6-6 and TRBJ2-7, with D tentatively TRBD1 (6 bases). This clonotype was obtained from a man aged 55 to 70 with active or convalescent COVID-19. The CDR3 DNA sequence: TGTGCCAGCAGTTACGGCCCCGCCGGGACAACCGGCGAGCAGTACTTC. Its protein product is CASSYGPAGTTGEQYF.